This is a list of T cell receptor beta chains from one sample in a study of blood T cells in healthy people across ages. In TCRdb, the 5' RACE reads were re-called with MiXCR into one record per CDR3 protein. This repertoire shows 600,000 or so distinct CDR3 sequences, 25% to 30% found once; its top ten account for 15% to 17%. Sequences were obtained from blood. These receptors all stem from a woman aged 80 or older in good health. Both conserved end residues are trimmed from each CDR3.

>TRBJ1-1|TRBV29-1
SVGRNEAF
>TRBJ1-3|TRBV4-1
ASSQDTAPGNTIY
>TRBJ1-2|TRBV7-2
ASTYPAHQGGYT
>TRBJ2-7|TRBV28
ASSGGGQGAYEQY
>TRBJ2-5|TRBV11-2
ASVKGLAGPETQY
>TRBJ2-5|TRBV5-4
ASSPGTDKETQY
>TRBJ1-2|TRBV27
AGSLGTGGIHT
>TRBJ1-2|TRBV7-2
ASTLTGVHGYT
>TRBJ2-1|TRBV7-9
ASSLRGGLYNEQF
>TRBJ2-7|TRBV4-3
ASSQEAASRGAVSYEQY
>TRBJ1-5|TRBV7-2
ASSSSTGGPLGPQH
>TRBJ2-2|TRBV5-1
ASSSGNANTGELF
>TRBJ2-7|TRBV5-1
ASSPNPGQGYEQY
>TRBJ2-5|TRBV2
ASRGKETQY
>TRBJ1-3|TRBV4-2
ASSQVRQGPSGNTIY
>TRBJ2-1|TRBV5-1
ASSLGLMSYNEQF
>TRBJ1-5|TRBV6-6
ASSHMGNSNQPQH
>TRBJ1-3|TRBV6-1
ASSSNWDQGGNTIY
>TRBJ1-4|TRBV19
ASRLRPQGGDEKLF
>TRBJ2-5|TRBV7-9
ASSARAETQY
>TRBJ2-3|TRBV27
ASSLSRGKDTQY
>TRBJ2-3|TRBV4-1
ASSRRQGPSTDTQY
>TRBJ2-3|TRBV5-1
ASSHQQGNTDMQY
>TRBJ2-5|TRBV7-9
ASSDTGEETQY
>TRBJ2-7|TRBV6-5
ASSSVTSGTYEQY
>TRBJ2-3|TRBV9
ASSEDSGGTTDTQY
>TRBJ2-1|TRBV6-5
ASRRQGSGSYNEQF
>TRBJ2-1|TRBV4-2
ASSQESMNNEQF
>TRBJ1-4|TRBV7-9
ASSLVQGSNEKLF
>TRBJ1-4|TRBV28
ASRGQGRGEKLF
>TRBJ1-5|TRBV6-6
ASKLGRDQPQH
>TRBJ1-1|TRBV5-1
ASSLAPRGTEAF
>TRBJ1-2|TRBV5-6
ASTVNGPGVYYGYT